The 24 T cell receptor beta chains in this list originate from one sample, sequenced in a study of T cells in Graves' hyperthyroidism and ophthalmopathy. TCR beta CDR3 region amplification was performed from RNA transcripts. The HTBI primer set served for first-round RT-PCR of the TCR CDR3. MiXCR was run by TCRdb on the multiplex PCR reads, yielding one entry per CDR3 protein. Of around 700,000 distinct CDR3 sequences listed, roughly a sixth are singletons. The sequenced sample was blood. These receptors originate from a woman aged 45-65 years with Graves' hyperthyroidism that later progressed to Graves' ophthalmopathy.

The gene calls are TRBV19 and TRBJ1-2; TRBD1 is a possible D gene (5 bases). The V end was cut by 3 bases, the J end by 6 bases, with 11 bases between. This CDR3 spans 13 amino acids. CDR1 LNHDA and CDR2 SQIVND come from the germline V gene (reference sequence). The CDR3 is CASSIGGVDGYTF. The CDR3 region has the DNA TGTGCCAGTAGTATCGGAGGGGTCGATGGCTACACCTTC.

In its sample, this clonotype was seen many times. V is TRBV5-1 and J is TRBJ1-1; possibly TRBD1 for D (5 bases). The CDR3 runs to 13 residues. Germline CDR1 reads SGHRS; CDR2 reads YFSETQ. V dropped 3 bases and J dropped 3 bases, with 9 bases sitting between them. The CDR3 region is CASSWEGYTEAFF. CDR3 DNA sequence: TGCGCCAGCAGCTGGGAGGGGTACACTGAAGCTTTCTTT.

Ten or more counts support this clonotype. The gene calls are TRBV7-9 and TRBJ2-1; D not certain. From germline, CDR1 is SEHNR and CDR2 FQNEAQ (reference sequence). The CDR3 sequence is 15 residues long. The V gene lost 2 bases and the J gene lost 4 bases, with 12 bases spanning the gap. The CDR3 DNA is TGTGCCAGCAGCTTATCGGCTAGTTCGTACAATGAGCAGTTCTTC. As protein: CASSLSASSYNEQFF.

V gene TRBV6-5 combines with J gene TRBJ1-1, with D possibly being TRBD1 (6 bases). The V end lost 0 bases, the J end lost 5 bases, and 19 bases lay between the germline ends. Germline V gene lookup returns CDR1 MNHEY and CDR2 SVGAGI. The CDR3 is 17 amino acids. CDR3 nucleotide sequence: TGTGCCAGCAGTTACTCGGTTCTGGCAGGGGTGCGAACTGAAGCTTTCTTT. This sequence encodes CASSYSVLAGVRTEAFF.

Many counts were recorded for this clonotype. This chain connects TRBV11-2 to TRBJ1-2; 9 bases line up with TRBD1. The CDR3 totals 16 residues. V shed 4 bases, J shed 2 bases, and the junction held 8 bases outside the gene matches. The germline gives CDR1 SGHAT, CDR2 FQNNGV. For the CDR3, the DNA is TGTGCCAGCAGCTCGGGGCGGGACAGGGTGAACTATGGCTACACCTTC. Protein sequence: CASSSGRDRVNYGYTF.

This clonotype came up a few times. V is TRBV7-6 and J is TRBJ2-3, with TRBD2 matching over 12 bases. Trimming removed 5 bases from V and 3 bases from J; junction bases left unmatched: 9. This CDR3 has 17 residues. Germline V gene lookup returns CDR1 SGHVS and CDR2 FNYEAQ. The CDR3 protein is CASSRGTSGGRTDTQYF. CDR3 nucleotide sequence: TGTGCCAGCAGCAGAGGCACTAGCGGGGGGAGGACAGATACGCAGTATTTT. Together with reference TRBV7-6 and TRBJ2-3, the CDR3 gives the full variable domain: GAGVSQSPRYKVTKRGQDVALRCDPISGHVSLYWYRQALGQGPEFLTYFNYEAQQDKSGLPNDRFSAERPEGSISTLTIQRTEQRDSAMYRCASSRGTSGGRTDTQYFGPGTRLTVL.

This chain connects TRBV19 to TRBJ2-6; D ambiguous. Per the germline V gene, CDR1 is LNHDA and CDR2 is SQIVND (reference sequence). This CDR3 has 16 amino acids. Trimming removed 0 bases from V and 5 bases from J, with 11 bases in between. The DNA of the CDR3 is TGTGCCAGTAGTATAGATCGGTCGACGCGGGCCAACGTCCTGACTTTC. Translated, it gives CASSIDRSTRANVLTF.

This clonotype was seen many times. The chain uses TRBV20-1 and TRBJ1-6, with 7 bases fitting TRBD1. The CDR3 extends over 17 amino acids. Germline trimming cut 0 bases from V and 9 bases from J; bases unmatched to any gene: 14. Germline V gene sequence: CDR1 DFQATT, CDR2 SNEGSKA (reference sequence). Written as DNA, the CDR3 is TGCAGTGCTAGAGATAATTGGACAGGAGGCGTGGGTTCACCCCTCCACTTT. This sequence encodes CSARDNWTGGVGSPLHF.

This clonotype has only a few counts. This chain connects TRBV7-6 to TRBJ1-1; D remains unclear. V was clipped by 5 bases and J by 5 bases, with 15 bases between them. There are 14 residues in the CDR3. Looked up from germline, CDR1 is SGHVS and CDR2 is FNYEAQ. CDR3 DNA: TGTGCCAGCAGCCCCCTCGTGGAGAGGACTGAAGCTTTCTTT. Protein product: CASSPLVERTEAFF.

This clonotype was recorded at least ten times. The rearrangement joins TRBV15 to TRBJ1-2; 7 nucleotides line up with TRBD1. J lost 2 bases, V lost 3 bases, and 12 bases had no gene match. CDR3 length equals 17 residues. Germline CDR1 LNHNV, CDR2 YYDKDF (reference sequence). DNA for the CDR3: TGTGCCACCAGCAGGTCCGGCCTAGGGGGCAGGAACTATGGCTACACCTTC. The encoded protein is CATSRSGLGGRNYGYTF. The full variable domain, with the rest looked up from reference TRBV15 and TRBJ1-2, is DAMVIQNPRYQVTQFGKPVTLSCSQTLNHNVMYWYQQKSSQAPKLLFHYYDKDFNNEADTPDNFQSRRPNTSFCFLDIRSPGLGDTAMYLCATSRSGLGGRNYGYTFGSGTRLTVV.

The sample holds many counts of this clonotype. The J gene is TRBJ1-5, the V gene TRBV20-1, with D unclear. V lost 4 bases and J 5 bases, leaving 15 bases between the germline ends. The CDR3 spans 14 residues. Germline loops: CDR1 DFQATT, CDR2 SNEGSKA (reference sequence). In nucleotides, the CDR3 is TGCAGTGCTACAATCGGGAACGGGTATCAGCCCCAGCATTTT. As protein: CSATIGNGYQPQHF.

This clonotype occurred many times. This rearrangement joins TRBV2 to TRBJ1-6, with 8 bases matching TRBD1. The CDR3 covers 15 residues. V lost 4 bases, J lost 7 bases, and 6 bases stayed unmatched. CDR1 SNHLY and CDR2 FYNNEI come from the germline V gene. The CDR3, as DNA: TGTGCCAGCAGTGTTAGTCGACAGGGGAATTCACCCCTCCACTTT. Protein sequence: CASSVSRQGNSPLHF.

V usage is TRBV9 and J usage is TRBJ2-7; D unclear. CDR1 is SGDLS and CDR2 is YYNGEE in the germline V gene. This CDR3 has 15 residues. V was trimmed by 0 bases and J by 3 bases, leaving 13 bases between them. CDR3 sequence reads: CASSVAGQLNYEQYF. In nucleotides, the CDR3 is TGTGCCAGCAGCGTAGCTGGTCAGCTTAACTACGAGCAGTACTTC.

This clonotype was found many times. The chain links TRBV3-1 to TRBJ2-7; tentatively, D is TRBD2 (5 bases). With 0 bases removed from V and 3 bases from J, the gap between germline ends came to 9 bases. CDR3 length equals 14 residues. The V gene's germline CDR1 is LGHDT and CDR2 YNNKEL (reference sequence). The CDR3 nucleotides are TGTGCCAGCAGCCAAGAGGGGAGCCGCTACGAGCAGTACTTC. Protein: CASSQEGSRYEQYF.

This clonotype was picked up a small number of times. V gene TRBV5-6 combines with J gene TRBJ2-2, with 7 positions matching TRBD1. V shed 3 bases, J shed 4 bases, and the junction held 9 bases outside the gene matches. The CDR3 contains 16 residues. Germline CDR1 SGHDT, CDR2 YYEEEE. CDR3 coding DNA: TGTGCCAGCAGCTGGGGGACAGATGTGGGCACCGGGGAGCTGTTTTTT. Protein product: CASSWGTDVGTGELFF. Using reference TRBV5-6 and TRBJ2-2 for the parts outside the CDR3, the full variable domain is DAGVTQSPTHLIKTRGQQVTLRCSPKSGHDTVSWYQQALGQGPQFIFQYYEEEERQRGNFPDRFSGHQFPNYSSELNVNALLLGDSALYLCASSWGTDVGTGELFFGEGSRLTVL.

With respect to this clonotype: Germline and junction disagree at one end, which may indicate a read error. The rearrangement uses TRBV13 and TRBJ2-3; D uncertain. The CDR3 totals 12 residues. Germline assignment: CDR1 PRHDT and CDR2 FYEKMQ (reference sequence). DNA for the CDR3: TGTGCCGGCAGCTACAGCGAAGATACGCAGTATTTT. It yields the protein CAGSYSEDTQYF.

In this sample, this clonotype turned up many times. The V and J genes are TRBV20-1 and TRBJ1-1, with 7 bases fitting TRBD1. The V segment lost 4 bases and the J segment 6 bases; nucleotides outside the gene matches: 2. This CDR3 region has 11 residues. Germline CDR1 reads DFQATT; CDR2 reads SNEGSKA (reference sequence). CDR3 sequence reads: CSAIGGPEAFF. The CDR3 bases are TGCAGTGCTATAGGGGGCCCTGAAGCTTTCTTT.

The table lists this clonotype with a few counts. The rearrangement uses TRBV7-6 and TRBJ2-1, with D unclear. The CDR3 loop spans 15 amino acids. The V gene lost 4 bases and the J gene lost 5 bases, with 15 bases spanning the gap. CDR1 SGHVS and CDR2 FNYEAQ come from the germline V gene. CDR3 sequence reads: CASSSARSRNNEQFF. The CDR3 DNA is TGTGCCAGCAGCTCAGCCAGGTCTAGGAACAATGAGCAGTTCTTC.

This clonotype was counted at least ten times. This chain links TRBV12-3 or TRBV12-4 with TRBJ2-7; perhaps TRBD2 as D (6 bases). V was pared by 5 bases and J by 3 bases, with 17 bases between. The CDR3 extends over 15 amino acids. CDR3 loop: CASSPLQGLLYEQYF. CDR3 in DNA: TGTGCCAGCAGTCCCCTCCAGGGACTCCTCTACGAGCAGTACTTC.

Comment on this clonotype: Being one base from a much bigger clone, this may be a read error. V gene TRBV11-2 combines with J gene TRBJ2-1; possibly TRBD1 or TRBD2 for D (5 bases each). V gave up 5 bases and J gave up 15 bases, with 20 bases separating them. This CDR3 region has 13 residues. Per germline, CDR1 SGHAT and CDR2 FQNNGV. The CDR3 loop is CASSVPPGHFPFF. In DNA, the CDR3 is TGTGCCAGCAGCGTGCCCCCGGGGCACTTCCCGTTCTTC.

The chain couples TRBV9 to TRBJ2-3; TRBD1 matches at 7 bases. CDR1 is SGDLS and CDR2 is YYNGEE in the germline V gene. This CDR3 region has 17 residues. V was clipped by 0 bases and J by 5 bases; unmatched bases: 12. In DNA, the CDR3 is TGTGCCAGCAGCGTAGCCTTCACAGGGGTAGGGGTAGATACGCAGTATTTT. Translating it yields CASSVAFTGVGVDTQYF.

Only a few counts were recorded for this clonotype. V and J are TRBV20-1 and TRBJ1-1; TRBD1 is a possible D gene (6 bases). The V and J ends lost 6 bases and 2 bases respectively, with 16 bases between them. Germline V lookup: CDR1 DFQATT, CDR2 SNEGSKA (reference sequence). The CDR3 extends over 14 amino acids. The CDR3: CSADFRGTNTEAFF. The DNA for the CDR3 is TGCAGTGCCGACTTCAGGGGTACAAACACTGAAGCTTTCTTT.

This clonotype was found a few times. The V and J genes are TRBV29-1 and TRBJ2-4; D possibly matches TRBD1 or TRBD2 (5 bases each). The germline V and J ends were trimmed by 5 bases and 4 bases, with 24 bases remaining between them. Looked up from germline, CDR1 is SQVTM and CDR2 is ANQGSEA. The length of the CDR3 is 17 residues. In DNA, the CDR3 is TGCAGCGTTACCCCCCGGGACCAACGCGAACCTAAAAACATTCAGTACTTC. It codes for CSVTPRDQREPKNIQYF.

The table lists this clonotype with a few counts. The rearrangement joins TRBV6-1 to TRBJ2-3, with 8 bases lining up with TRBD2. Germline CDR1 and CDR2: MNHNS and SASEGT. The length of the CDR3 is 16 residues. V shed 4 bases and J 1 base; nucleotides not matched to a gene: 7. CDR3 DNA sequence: TGTGCCAGCAGTGCTCCGAGGCGGGGGGGCACAGATACGCAGTATTTT. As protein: CASSAPRRGGTDTQYF.